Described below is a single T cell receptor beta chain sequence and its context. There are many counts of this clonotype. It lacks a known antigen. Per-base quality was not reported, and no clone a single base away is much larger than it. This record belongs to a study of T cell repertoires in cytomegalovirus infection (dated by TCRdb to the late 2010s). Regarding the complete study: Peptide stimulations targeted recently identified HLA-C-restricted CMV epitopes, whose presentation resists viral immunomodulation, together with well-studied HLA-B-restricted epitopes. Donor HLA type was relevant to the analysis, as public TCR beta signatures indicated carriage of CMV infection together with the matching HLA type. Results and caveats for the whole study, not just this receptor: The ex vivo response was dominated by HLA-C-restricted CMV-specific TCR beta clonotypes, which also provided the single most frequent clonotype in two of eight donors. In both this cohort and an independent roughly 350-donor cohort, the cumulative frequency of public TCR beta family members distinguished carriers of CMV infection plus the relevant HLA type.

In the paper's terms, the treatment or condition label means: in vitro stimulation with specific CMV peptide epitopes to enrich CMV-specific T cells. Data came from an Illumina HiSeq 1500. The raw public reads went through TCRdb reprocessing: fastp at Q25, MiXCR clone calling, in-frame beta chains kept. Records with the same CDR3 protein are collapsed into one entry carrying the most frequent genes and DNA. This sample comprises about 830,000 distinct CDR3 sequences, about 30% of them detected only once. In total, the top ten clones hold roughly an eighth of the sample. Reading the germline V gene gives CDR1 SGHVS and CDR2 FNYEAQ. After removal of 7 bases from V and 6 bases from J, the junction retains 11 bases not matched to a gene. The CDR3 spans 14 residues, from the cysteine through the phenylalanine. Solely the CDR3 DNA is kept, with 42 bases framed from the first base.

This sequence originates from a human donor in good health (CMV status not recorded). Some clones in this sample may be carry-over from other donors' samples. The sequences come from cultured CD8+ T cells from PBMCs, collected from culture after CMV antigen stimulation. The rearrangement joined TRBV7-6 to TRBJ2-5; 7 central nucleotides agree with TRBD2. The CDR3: CASTLGTSVKTQYF. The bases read TGTGCCAGCACCCTTGGAACTAGCGTAAAGACCCAGTACTTC.